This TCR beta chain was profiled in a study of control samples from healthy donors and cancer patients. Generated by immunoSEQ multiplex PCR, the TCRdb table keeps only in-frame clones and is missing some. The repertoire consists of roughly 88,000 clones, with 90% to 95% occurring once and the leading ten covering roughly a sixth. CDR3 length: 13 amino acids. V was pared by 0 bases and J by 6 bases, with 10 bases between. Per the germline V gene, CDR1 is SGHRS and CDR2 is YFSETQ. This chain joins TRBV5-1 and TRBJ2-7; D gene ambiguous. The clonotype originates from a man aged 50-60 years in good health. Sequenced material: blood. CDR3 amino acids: CASSLVGQREQYF. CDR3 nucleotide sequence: TGCGCCAGCAGCTTGGTAGGGCAGCGCGAGCAGTACTTC.